A selection of T cell receptor beta chains follows, all from one sample in a study of beta chain features in type 1 diabetes. Clones were sequenced by immunoSEQ multiplex PCR, and TCRdb holds only the in-frame ones, with some missing. The sample records a few hundred thousand clones, just over 20% being singletons. Sequencing was carried out using naive CD4+ T cells from blood. Receptors originate from a woman aged 40 to 50 with type 1 diabetes. Both conserved end residues are part of each CDR3. Fields, in order: CDR3 DNA, CDR3 protein, V gene, J gene, D gene, clone size. A D gene is named only where the DNA matches it firmly. A clone size is listed for some rows: how often the clone was seen (once, few, many), or a class if it is expanded.

TGTGCCAGCAGTTTCCATGCGGGAGTCAAGACCCAGTACTTC	CASSFHAGVKTQYF	TRBV28	TRBJ2-5	TRBD2	few
TGTGCCAGCAGGTCGTCAGGGGCCCGACAAGAGACCCAGTACTTC	CASRSSGARQETQYF	TRBV7-9	TRBJ2-5	-	-
TGTGCCAGCTCCCCGGTGGCAGCGCTCTCTGGGGCCAACGTCCTGACTTTC	CASSPVAALSGANVLTF	TRBV18	TRBJ2-6	-	few
TGTGCCAGCGGACAGGGGGCGAACACTGAAGCTTTCTTT	CASGQGANTEAFF	TRBV7-9	TRBJ1-1	TRBD1	few
TGCAGCGTCGCAAGGAGGGACTATGGCTACACCTTC	CSVARRDYGYTF	TRBV29-1	TRBJ1-2	-	few
TGTGCCAGCAGTTCTTTCACAGATACGCAGTATTTT	CASSSFTDTQYF	TRBV27	TRBJ2-3	-	-
TGTGCCAGCAGTTACCGTGGGGGCCCAGATACGCAGTATTTT	CASSYRGGPDTQYF	TRBV6-5	TRBJ2-3	-	-
TGTGCCAGCATCCCACAGGGGGCAGATGAGCAGTTCTTC	CASIPQGADEQFF	TRBV5-4	TRBJ2-1	TRBD1	-
TGCGCCAGCAGCCAAGATGGCAGCGCTAACTATGGCTACACCTTC	CASSQDGSANYGYTF	TRBV4-3	TRBJ1-2	-	few
TGCGCCAGCAGCCGGACATCTTCCCACGAGCAGTACTTC	CASSRTSSHEQYF	TRBV5-1	TRBJ2-7	-	-
TGTGCCAGCGGTACAGGGGGCACAACCTACGAGCAGTACTTC	CASGTGGTTYEQYF	TRBV27	TRBJ2-7	TRBD1	-
TGTGCCAGCAGCTTAGAGGGACAGCAGAGCTACGAGCAGTACTTC	CASSLEGQQSYEQYF	TRBV7-2	TRBJ2-7	TRBD1	few
TGTGCCAGCAGTTTCCCCTCGAGGGGGGAGACCCAGTACTTC	CASSFPSRGETQYF	TRBV28	TRBJ2-5	-	-
TGTGCTAGCAGCTTCAGCCGGAGCTCCTACAATGAGCAGTTCTTC	CASSFSRSSYNEQFF	TRBV7-7	TRBJ2-1	-	-
TGTGCCTCGGGACAGGGGAGCAATCAGCCCCAGCATTTT	CASGQGSNQPQHF	TRBV30	TRBJ1-5	TRBD1	-
TGTGCCAGCACCCGACAGGGAGAGACCCAGTACTTC	CASTRQGETQYF	TRBV28	TRBJ2-5	TRBD1	-
TGTGCCAGCAGCCCCCGGGCTAGCGGGGGGAACAATGAGCAGTTCTTC	CASSPRASGGNNEQFF	TRBV9	TRBJ2-1	TRBD2	few
TGTGCCAGCAGTTACAACCGGGGGTTAGAGAGTGATGGCTACACCTTC	CASSYNRGLESDGYTF	TRBV6-6	TRBJ1-2	-	-
TGCGCCAGCAGCTTGCCCGAAGGTGGAGGGAATGAAGCTTTCTTT	CASSLPEGGGNEAFF	TRBV5-1	TRBJ1-1	-	-
TGTGCCAGCAGCTTGTTCCAGGGCTGGACCGGGGAGCTGTTTTTT	CASSLFQGWTGELFF	TRBV5-8	TRBJ2-2	-	-
TGTGCCAGCACGGCGGCTCTCATGAACACTGAAGCTTTCTTT	CASTAALMNTEAFF	TRBV6-1	TRBJ1-1	-	-
TGTGCCAGCAGCTTAGGAACGGGGAGTGCCTATGGCTACACCTTC	CASSLGTGSAYGYTF	TRBV7-6	TRBJ1-2	-	few
TGCAGCGTTGCAGGCGTTAAGAGCTCCTACGAGCAGTACTTC	CSVAGVKSSYEQYF	TRBV29-1	TRBJ2-7	-	-
TGTGCCTGGAGTGTAGGGGATCCGATGAACACTGAAGCTTTCTTT	CAWSVGDPMNTEAFF	TRBV30	TRBJ1-1	-	few
TGCAGCGTTGAAGGAGGGAGGAGCGGGGGGTTTGTTAGGAATGAGCAGTTCTTC	CSVEGGRSGGFVRNEQFF	TRBV29-1	TRBJ2-1	TRBD2	-
TGCGCCAGCAGCCAAGATAATCAGGGTCTTAGGGAGCAGTTCTTC	CASSQDNQGLREQFF	TRBV4-1	TRBJ2-1	-	-
TGCGCCACCCAGGGAACCACAGATACGCAGTATTTT	CATQGTTDTQYF	TRBV5-1	TRBJ2-3	-	few
TGTGCCAGCAGCTTCGGACAGGGGGTCCCGTACTTC	CASSFGQGVPYF	TRBV7-9	TRBJ2-7	TRBD1	few
TGTGCCAGCAGCTTAGGGGACAACACCTACGAGCAGTACTTC	CASSLGDNTYEQYF	TRBV7-2	TRBJ2-7	-	-
TGTGCCACCAGCACGGACAGGGCTTCCTACAATGAGCAGTTCTTC	CATSTDRASYNEQFF	TRBV15	TRBJ2-1	TRBD1	-
TGTGCCTGGAGTGGGGAGTACGAGCAGTACTTC	CAWSGEYEQYF	TRBV30	TRBJ2-7	-	-
TGTGCCAGCAGCGAGCTACCGGGACTAGCGGGCAATGAGCAGTTCTTC	CASSELPGLAGNEQFF	TRBV28	TRBJ2-1	TRBD2	-
TGCGCCAGCAGCTCAGATCTAGCGGGGGGGCCGGGCCAAGAGACCCAGTACTTC	CASSSDLAGGPGQETQYF	TRBV5-1	TRBJ2-5	TRBD2	-
TGTGCCAGCAGAGATACAGGGAGAAATCAGCCCCAGCATTTT	CASRDTGRNQPQHF	TRBV2	TRBJ1-5	-	-
TGTGCCACCAGCAGAGGCGGGAGCGGACTTGGCACAGATACGCAGTATTTT	CATSRGGSGLGTDTQYF	TRBV15	TRBJ2-3	TRBD2	-
TGTGCCAGCAGTGAGCAGGGGGAATCTCCCTATGGCTACACCTTC	CASSEQGESPYGYTF	TRBV6-6	TRBJ1-2	TRBD1	-
TGTGCCAGCTTACCCGGGACAGGGATGAACACTGAAGCTTTCTTT	CASLPGTGMNTEAFF	TRBV6-1	TRBJ1-1	TRBD1	few